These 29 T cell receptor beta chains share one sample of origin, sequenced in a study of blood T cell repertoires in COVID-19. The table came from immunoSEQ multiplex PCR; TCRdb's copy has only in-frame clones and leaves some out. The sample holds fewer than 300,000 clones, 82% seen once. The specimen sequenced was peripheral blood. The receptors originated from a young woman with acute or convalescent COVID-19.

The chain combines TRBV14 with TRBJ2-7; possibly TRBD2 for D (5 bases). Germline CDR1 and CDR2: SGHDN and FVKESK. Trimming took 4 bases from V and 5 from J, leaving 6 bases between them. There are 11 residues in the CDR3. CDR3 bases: TGTGCCAGCAGCCTTAGCGACGAGCAGTACTTC. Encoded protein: CASSLSDEQYF.

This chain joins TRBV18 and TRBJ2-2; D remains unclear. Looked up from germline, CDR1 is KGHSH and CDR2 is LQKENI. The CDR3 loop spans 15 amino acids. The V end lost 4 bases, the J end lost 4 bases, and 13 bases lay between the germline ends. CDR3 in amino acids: CASSLSRIGTGELFF. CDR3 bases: TGTGCCAGCTCACTTTCGCGTATCGGCACCGGGGAGCTGTTTTTT. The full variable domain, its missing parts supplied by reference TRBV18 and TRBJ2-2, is NAGVMQNPRHLVRRRGQEARLRCSPMKGHSHVYWYRQLPEEGLKFMVYLQKENIIDESGMPKERFSAEFPKEGPSILRIQQVVRGDSAAYFCASSLSRIGTGELFFGEGSRLTVL.

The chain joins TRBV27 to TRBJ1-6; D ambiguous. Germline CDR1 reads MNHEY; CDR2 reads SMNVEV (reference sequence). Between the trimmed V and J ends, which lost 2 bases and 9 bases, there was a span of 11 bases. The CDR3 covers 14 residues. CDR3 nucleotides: TGTGCCAGCAGTTTAGAAGGGAGGAGTTCACCCCTCCACTTT. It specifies CASSLEGRSSPLHF.

In DNA form, the CDR3 reads TGTGCCAGCAGTTCCAAGAAATCCGGGACAGGGTATTCCTATGGCTACACCTTC. The encoded protein is CASSSKKSGTGYSYGYTF. The J gene is TRBJ1-2, the V gene TRBV13, with 9 bases fitting TRBD1. Trimming cost V 6 bases and J 4 bases; bases outside gene matches: 18. The CDR3 is 18 amino acids. The germline V gene encodes CDR1 PRHDT and CDR2 FYEKMQ (reference sequence). Looking up the rest from reference TRBV13 and TRBJ1-2 gives the full variable domain: AAGVIQSPRHLIKEKRETATLKCYPIPRHDTVYWYQQGPGQDPQFLISFYEKMQSDKGSIPDRFSAQQFSDYHSELNMSSLELGDSALYFCASSSKKSGTGYSYGYTFGSGTRLTVV.

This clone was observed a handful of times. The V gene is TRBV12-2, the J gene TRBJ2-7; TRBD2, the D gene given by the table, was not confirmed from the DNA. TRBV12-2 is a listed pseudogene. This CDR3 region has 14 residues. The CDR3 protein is CASRFVGGYYEQYF. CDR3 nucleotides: TGTGCAAGTCGCTTCGTGGGAGGATATTACGAGCAGTACTTC.

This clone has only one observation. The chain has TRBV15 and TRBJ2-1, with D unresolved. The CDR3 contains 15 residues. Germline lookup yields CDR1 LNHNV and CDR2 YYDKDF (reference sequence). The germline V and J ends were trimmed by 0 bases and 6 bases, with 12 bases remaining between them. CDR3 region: CATSRDGGVGNEQFF. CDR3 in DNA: TGTGCCACCAGCAGAGACGGCGGCGTCGGCAATGAGCAGTTCTTC.

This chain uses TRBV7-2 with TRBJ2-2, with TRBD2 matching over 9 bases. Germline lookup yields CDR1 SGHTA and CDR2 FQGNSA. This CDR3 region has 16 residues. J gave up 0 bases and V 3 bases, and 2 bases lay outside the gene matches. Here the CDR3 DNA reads TGTGCCAGCAGCTTGACTAGCGGAGCGAACACCGGGGAGCTGTTTTTT. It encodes CASSLTSGANTGELFF.

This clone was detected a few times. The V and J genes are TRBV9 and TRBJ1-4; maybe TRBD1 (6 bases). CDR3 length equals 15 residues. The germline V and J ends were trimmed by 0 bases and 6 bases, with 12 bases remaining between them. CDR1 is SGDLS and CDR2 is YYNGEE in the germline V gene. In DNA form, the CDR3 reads TGTGCCAGCAGCGTAGTGGGGGCAGGGGATGAAAAACTGTTTTTT. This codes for CASSVVGAGDEKLFF.

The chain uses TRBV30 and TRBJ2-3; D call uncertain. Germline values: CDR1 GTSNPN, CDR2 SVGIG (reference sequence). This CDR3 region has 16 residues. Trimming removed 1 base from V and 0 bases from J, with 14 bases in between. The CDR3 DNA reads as TGTGCCTGGAGTGACCGAAAAACTGCTAGCACAGATACGCAGTATTTT. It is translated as CAWSDRKTASTDTQYF.

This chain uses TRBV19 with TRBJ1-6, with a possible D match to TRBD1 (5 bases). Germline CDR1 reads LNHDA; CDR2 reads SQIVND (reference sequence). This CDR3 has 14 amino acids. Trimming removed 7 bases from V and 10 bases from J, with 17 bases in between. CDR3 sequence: CASNSGRTSSPLHF. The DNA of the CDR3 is TGTGCCAGTAACTCCGGGAGGACATCATCACCCCTCCACTTT.

CDR3 coding DNA: TGTGCCAGCAGTTACTCCGGACTAGCGAGCACAGATACGCAGTATTTT. Its translation is CASSYSGLASTDTQYF. The chain couples TRBV6-2 or TRBV6-3 to TRBJ2-3, with 9 positions matching TRBD2. The CDR3 runs 16 residues. J lost 0 bases, V lost 0 bases, and 1 base had no gene match. Germline values: CDR1 MNHEY, CDR2 SVGEGT.

The CDR3 region is CASSSGTGEQYF. CDR3 sequence (DNA): TGTGCCAGCAGCAGCGGAACGGGCGAGCAGTACTTC. The genes are TRBV12-3 or TRBV12-4 and TRBJ2-7; a possible D gene is TRBD2 (5 bases). The CDR3 contains 12 residues. The V and J ends lost 6 bases and 6 bases respectively, with 12 bases between them.

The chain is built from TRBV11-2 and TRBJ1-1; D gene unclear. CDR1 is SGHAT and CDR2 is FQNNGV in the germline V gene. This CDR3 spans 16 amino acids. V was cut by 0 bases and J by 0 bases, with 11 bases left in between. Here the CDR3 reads CASSLEPSLMNTEAFF. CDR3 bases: TGTGCCAGCAGCTTAGAACCGAGCCTCATGAACACTGAAGCTTTCTTT.

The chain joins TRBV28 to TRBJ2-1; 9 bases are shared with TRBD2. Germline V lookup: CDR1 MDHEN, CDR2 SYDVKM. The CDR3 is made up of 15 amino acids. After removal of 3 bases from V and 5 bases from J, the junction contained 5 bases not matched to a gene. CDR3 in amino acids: CASSFVAGGNNEQFF. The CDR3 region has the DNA TGTGCCAGCAGTTTCGTGGCGGGAGGGAACAATGAGCAGTTCTTC.

This CDR3 is CASSPVPSSYNEQFF. The CDR3 region has the DNA TGTGCCAGCTCACCAGTTCCGAGCTCCTACAATGAGCAGTTCTTC. The gene calls are TRBV18 and TRBJ2-1, with D unclear. Between the trimmed V and J ends, which lost 2 bases and 0 bases, there was a span of 8 bases. The CDR3 is 15 amino acids. Germline values: CDR1 KGHSH, CDR2 LQKENI.

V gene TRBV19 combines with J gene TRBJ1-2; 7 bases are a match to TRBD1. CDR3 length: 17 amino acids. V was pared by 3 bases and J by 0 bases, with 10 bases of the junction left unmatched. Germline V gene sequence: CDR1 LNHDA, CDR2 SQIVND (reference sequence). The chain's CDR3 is CASSIGTAQGANYGYTF. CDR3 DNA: TGTGCCAGTAGTATCGGGACAGCCCAGGGCGCTAACTATGGCTACACCTTC.

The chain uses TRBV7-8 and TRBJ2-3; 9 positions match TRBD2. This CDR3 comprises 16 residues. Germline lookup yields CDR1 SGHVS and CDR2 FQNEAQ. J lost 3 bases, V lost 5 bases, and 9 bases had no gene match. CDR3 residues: CASSVWTSAGTDTQYF. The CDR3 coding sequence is TGTGCCAGCAGCGTTTGGACTAGCGCGGGGACAGATACGCAGTATTTT.

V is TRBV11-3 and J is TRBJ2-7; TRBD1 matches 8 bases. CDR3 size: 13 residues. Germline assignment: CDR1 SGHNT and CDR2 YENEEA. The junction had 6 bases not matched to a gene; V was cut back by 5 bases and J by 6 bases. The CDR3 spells CASSPWTGSEQYF. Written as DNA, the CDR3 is TGTGCCAGCAGCCCATGGACAGGGAGCGAGCAGTACTTC.

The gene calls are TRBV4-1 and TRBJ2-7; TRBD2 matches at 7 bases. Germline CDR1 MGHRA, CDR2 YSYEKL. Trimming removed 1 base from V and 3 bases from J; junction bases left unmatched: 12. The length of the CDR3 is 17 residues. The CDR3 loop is CASSQAPLGRASYEQYF. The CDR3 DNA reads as TGCGCCAGCAGCCAAGCCCCTTTGGGGAGGGCCAGCTACGAGCAGTACTTC.

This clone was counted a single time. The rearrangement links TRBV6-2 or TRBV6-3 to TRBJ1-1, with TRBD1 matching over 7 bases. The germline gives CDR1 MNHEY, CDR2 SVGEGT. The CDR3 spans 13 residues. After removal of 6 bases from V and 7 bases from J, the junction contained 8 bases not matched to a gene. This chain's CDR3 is CASSPPGQFEAFF. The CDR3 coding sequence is TGTGCCAGCAGCCCACCGGGACAGTTTGAAGCTTTCTTT.

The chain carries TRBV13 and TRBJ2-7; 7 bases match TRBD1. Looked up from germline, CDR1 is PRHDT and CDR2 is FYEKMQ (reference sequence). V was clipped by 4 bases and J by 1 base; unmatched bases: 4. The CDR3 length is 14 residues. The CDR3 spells CASSSQTGSYEQYF. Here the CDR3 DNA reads TGTGCCAGCAGCTCTCAGACAGGGTCCTACGAGCAGTACTTC.

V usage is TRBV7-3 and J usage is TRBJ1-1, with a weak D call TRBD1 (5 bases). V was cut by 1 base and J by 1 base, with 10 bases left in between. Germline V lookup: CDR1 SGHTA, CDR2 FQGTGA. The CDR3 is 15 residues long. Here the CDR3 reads CASSLNGHPNTEAFF. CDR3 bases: TGTGCCAGCAGCTTAAATGGACACCCGAACACTGAAGCTTTCTTT.

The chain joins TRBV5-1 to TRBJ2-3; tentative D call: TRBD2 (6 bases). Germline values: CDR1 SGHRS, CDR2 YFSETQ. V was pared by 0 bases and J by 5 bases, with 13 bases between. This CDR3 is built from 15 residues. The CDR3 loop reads CASSLGGTGLDTQYF. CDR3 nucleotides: TGCGCCAGCAGCTTGGGGGGGACTGGGTTAGATACGCAGTATTTT.

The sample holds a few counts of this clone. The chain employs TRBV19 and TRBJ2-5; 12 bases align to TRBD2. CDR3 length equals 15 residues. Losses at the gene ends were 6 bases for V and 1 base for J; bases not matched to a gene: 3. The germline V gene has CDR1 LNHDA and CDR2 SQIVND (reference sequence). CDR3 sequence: CASSRTSGTQETQYF. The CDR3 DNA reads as TGTGCCAGTAGCCGGACTAGCGGGACCCAAGAGACCCAGTACTTC. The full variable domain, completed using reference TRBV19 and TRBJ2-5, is DGGITQSPKYLFRKEGQNVTLSCEQNLNHDAMYWYRQDPGQGLRLIYYSQIVNDFQKGDIAEGYSVSREKKESFPLTVTSAQKNPTAFYLCASSRTSGTQETQYFGPGTRLLVL.

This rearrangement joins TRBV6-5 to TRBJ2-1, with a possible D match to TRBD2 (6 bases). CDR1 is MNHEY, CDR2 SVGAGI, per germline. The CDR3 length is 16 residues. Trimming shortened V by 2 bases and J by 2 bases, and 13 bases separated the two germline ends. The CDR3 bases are TGTGCCAGCAGTTACCGTCGGGAGTCCGCCTACAATGAGCAGTTCTTC. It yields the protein CASSYRRESAYNEQFF.

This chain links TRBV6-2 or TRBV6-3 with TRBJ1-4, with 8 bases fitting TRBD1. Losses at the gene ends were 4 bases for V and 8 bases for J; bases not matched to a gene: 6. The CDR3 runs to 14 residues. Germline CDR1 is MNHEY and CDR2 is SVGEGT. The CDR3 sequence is CASSSRTGIEKLFF. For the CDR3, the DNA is TGTGCCAGCAGTTCGAGGACAGGGATCGAAAAACTGTTTTTT.

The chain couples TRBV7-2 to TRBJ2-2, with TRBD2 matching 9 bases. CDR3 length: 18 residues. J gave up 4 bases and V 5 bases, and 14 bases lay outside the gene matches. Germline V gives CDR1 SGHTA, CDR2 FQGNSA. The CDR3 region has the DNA TGTGCCAGCAGCCCCCCGTGGGGTAGCGGGAGAGGCACCGGGGAGCTGTTTTTT. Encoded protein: CASSPPWGSGRGTGELFF.

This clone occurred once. Here the CDR3 DNA reads TGTGCCAGCAGCTTAGGAGGCCAGGACAACCGATTATTTAATTCACCCCTCCACTTT. Residues: CASSLGGQDNRLFNSPLHF. The V and J genes are TRBV11-3 and TRBJ1-6; D possibly corresponds to TRBD1 (5 bases). The CDR3 covers 19 residues. V was cut by 1 base and J by 6 bases, with 22 bases left in between. The V gene's germline CDR1 is SGHNT and CDR2 YENEEA.

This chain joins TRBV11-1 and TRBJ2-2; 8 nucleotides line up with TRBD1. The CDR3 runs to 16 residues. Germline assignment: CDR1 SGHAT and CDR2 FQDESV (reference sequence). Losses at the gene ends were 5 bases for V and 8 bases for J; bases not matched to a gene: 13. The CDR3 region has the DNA TGTGCCAGCAGCCCCCGGACAGGGACACTAATTGGGGAGCTGTTTTTT. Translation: CASSPRTGTLIGELFF.